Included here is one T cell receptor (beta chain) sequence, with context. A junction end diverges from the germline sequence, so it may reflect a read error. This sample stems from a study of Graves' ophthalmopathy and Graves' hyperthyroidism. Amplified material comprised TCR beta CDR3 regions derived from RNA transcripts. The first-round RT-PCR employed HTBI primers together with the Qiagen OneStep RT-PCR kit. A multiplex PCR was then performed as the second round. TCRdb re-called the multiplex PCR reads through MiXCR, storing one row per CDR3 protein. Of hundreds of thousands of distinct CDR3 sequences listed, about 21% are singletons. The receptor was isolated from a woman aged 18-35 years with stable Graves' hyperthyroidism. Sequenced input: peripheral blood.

The CDR3 DNA is TGTGCCAGCAGCCCCGAACCGGGACTAGGTCGAGGCAATGAGAAGTTCTTC. Translated: CASSPEPGLGRGNEKFF. The V call is TRBV4-2, the J call TRBJ2-4; 8 nucleotides align to TRBD2. The CDR3 has 17 amino acids. In germline, CDR1 is LGHNA, CDR2 YNFKEQ.